These T cell receptor beta chains were read from a single sample in a study of regulatory T cells in long-lasting Graves disease. Each CDR3 protein is one row after TCRdb ran MiXCR on the multiplex PCR reads. In the table there are roughly 350,000 distinct CDR3 sequences, 15% to 20% of which are singletons. These sequences were also reported in another study, on T cells in Graves' hyperthyroidism and ophthalmopathy.

Sequences were derived from peripheral blood mononuclear cells (PBMCs), sampled at new diagnosis, from a patient treated with antithyroid drugs. Receptor source: a young woman with Graves disease. The CDR3 runs from the conserved cysteine through the conserved F or W.

v_gene | CDR3aa
TRBV6-1 | CASSGGGLAGRETQYF
TRBV5-1 | CASSFMGSTYNSPLHF
TRBV20-1 | CSAIRNTEAFF
TRBV29-1 | CSVEMRGTRVGTQYF
TRBV12-5 | CASGRSLSTDTQYF
TRBV28 | CASSSWTVQNTEAFF
TRBV9 | CASSVDPSGGLTDTQYF
TRBV7-8 | CASSLLLAGGSTDTQYF
TRBV19 | CASSIRWTEAFF
TRBV28 | CASRRFGANVLTF
TRBV28 | CASSFRGRAFF
TRBV10-3 | CATRQDKDYTGELFF
TRBV7-2 | CASSLTFPNYGYTF
TRBV5-1 | CASSLDGRAGKNIQYF
TRBV7-2 | CASSLILSSAREQYF
TRBV7-6 | CASSLEVWPAHEQFF
TRBV4-2 | CASSQDKLAGSTDTQYF
TRBV10-3 | CAISGTGQGGEAFF
TRBV9 | CASSTPYNEQFF
TRBV24-1 | CATSDQDEGTGETQYF
TRBV10-1 | CASSENRFNEQFF
TRBV11-2 | CASSLEVSHNEQYF
TRBV10-3 | CAISEGGPGTYEQYF
TRBV7-9 | CASSLAVSTSTDTQYF
TRBV6-1 | CASSDWGLAGSQETQYF
TRBV7-6 | CASSPGGVEAFF